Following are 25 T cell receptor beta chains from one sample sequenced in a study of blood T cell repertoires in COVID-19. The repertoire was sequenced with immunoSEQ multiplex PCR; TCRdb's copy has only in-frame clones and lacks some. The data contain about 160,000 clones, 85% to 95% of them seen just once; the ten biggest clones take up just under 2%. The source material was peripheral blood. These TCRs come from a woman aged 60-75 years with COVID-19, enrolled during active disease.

The CDR3 loop is CAWSGVERCFF. DNA for the CDR3: TGTGCCTGGAGTGGGGTAGAGAGGTGCTTCTTT. The chain combines TRBV30 with TRBJ1-1; D call uncertain. The CDR3 covers 11 residues. Germline CDR1 and CDR2: GTSNPN and SVGIG (reference sequence). V shed 1 base and J shed 14 bases, with 14 bases lying between them.

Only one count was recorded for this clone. The CDR3 loop is CASSHLAGGIYSGANVLTF. In nucleotides, the CDR3 is TGTGCCAGCAGCCATCTTGCGGGGGGAATTTACTCTGGGGCCAACGTCCTGACTTTC. The rearrangement links TRBV14 to TRBJ2-6; TRBD2 aligns across 8 bases. The ends lost 3 bases at V and 0 bases at J; junction bases unmatched: 10. Germline values: CDR1 SGHDN, CDR2 FVKESK. The CDR3 is made up of 19 amino acids.

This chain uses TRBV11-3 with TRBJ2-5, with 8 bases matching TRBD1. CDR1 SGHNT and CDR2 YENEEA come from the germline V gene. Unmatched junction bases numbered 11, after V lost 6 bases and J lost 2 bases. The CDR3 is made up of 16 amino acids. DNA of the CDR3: TGTGCCAGCAGTCTTAGGACAGGGCATGGGCAAGAGACCCAGTACTTC. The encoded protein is CASSLRTGHGQETQYF.

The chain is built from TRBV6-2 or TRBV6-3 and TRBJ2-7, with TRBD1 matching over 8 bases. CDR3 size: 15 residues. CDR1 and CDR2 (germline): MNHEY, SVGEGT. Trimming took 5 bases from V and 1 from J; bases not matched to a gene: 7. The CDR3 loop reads CASSATWTGSYEQYF. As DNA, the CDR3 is TGTGCCAGCAGTGCCACGTGGACAGGGTCCTACGAGCAGTACTTC.

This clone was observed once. The CDR3: CATNPRYSGANVLTF. The DNA for the CDR3 is TGTGCCACCAACCCGAGATACTCTGGGGCCAACGTCCTGACTTTC. The V gene is TRBV15, the J gene TRBJ2-6; D is uncertain. V shed 7 bases and J shed 0 bases, with 10 bases lying between them. CDR3 length: 15 residues. CDR1 and CDR2 (germline): LNHNV, YYDKDF (reference sequence).

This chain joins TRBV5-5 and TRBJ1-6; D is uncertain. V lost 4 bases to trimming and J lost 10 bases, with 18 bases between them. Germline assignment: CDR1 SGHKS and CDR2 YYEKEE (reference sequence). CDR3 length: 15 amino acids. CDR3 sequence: CASSLARTHGSPLHF. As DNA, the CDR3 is TGTGCCAGCAGCCTAGCCAGGACCCATGGGTCACCCCTCCACTTT.

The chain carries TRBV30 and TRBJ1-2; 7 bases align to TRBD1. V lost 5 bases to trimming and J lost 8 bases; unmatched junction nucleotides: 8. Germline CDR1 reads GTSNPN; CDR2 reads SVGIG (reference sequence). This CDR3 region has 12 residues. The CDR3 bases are TGTGCCTGGGACAGGGTGTCGGGGGGCTACACCTTC. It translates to CAWDRVSGGYTF.

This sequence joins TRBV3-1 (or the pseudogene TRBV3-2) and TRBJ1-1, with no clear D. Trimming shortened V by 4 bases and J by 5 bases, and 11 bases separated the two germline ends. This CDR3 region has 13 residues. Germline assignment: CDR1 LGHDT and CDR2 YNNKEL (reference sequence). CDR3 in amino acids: CASSPTYFTEAFF. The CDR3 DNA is TGTGCCAGCAGCCCCACCTATTTTACTGAAGCTTTCTTT.

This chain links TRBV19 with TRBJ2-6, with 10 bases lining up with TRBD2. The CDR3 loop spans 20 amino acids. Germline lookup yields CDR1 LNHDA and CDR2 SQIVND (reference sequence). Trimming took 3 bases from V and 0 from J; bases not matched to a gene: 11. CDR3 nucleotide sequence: TGTGCCAGTAGTATGGAGGCTAGCGGGGGTTTCAGCTCTGGGGCCAACGTCCTGACTTTC. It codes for CASSMEASGGFSSGANVLTF. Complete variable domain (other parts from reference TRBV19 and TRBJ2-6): DGGITQSPKYLFRKEGQNVTLSCEQNLNHDAMYWYRQDPGQGLRLIYYSQIVNDFQKGDIAEGYSVSREKKESFPLTVTSAQKNPTAFYLCASSMEASGGFSSGANVLTFGAGSRLTVL.

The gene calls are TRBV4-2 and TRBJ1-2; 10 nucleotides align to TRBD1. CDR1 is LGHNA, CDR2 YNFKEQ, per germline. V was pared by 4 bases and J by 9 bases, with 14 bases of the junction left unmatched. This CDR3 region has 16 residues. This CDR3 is CASSPGQGVGFISYTF. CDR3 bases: TGTGCCAGCAGCCCAGGACAGGGGGTTGGATTTATCAGCTACACCTTC.

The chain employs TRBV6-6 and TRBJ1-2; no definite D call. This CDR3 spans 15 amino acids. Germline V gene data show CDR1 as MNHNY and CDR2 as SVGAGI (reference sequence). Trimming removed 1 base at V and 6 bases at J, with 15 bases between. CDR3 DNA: TGTGCCAGCAGTTACTTAAGCGGACCTCTCGATGGCTACACCTTC. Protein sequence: CASSYLSGPLDGYTF.

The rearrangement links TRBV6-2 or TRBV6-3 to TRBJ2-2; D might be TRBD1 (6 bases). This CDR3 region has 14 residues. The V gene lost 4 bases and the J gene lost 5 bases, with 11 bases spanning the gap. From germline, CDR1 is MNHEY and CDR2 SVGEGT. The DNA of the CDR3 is TGTGCCAGCAGTTCCGGGACAAAGACCGGGGAGCTGTTTTTT. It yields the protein CASSSGTKTGELFF.

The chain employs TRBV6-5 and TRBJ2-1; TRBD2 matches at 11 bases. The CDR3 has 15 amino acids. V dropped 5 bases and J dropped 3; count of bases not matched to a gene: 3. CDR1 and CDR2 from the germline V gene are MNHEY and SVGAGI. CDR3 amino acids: CASSRGLAVYNEQFF. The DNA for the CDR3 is TGTGCCAGCAGTCGGGGACTAGCGGTCTACAATGAGCAGTTCTTC.

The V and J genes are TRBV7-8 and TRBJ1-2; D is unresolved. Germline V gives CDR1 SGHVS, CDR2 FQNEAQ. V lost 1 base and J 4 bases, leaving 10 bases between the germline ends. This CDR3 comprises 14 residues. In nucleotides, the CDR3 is TGTGCCAGCAGCTTAGGGTTTGGAGCCTATGGCTACACCTTC. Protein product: CASSLGFGAYGYTF. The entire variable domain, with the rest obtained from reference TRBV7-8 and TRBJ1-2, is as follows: GAGVSQSPRYKVAKRGQDVALRCDPISGHVSLFWYQQALGQGPEFLTYFQNEAQLDKSGLPSDRFFAERPEGSVSTLKIQRTQQEDSAVYLCASSLGFGAYGYTFGSGTRLTVV.

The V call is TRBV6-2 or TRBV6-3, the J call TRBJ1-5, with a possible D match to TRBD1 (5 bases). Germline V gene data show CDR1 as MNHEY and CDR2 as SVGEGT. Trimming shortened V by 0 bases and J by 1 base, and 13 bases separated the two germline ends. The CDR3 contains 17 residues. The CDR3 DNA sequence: TGTGCCAGCAGTTACTCGGAGGGGTTGATGAGCAATCAGCCCCAGCATTTT. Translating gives CASSYSEGLMSNQPQHF.

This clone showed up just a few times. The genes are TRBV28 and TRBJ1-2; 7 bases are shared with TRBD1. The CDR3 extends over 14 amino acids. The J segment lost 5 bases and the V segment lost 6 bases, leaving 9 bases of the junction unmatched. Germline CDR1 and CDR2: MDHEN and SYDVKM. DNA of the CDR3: TGTGCCAGCAGACCGGACAGGCGACTATATGGCTACACCTTC. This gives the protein CASRPDRRLYGYTF.

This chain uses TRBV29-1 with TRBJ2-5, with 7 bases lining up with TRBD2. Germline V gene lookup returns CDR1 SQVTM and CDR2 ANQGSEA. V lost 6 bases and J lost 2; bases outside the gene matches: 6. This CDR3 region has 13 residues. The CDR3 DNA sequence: TGCAGCGTCGCCCCTAGCGGTCAAGAGACCCAGTACTTC. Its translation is CSVAPSGQETQYF.

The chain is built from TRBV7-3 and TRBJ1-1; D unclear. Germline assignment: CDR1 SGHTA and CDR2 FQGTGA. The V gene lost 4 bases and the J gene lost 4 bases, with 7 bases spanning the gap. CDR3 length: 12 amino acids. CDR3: CASSSGSTEAFF. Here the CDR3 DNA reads TGTGCCAGCAGCTCCGGGAGCACTGAAGCTTTCTTT.

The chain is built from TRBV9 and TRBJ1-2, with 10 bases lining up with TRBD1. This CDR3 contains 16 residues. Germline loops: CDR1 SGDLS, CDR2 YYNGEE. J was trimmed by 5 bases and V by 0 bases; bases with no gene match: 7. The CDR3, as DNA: TGTGCCAGCAGCGTAGCCGGGGGACAGGGGACTTATGGCTACACCTTC. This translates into CASSVAGGQGTYGYTF.

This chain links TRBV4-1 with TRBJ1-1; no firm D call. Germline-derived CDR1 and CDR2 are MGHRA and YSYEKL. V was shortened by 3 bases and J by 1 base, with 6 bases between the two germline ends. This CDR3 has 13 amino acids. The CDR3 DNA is TGCGCCAGCAGCCAGGCAGGGAACACTGAAGCTTTCTTT. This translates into CASSQAGNTEAFF.

This CDR3 is CASSMTGATGELFF. The CDR3 DNA follows: TGTGCCAGCAGCATGACAGGGGCCACCGGGGAGCTGTTTTTT. The gene calls are TRBV11-3 and TRBJ2-2; TRBD1 aligns across 8 bases. The CDR3 covers 14 residues. From germline, CDR1 is SGHNT and CDR2 YENEEA. The junction had 3 bases not matched to a gene; V was cut back by 5 bases and J by 4 bases. Full variable domain (missing parts from reference TRBV11-3 and TRBJ2-2): EAGVVQSPRYKIIEKKQPVAFWCNPISGHNTLYWYLQNLGQGPELLIRYENEEAVDDSQLPKDRFSAERLKGVDSTLKIQPAELGDSAVYLCASSMTGATGELFFGEGSRLTVL.

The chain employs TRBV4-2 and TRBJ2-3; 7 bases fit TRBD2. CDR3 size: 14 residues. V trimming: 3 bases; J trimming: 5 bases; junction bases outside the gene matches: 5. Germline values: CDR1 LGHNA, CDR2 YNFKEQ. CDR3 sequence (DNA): TGTGCCAGCAGCCAGGGGGGGGGTGGAGATACGCAGTATTTT. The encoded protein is CASSQGGGGDTQYF.

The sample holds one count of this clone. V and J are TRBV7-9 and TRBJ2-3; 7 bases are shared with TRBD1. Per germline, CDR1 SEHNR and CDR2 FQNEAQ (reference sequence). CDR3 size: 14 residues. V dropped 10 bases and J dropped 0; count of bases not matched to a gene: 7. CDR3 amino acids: CATTGVTSTDTQYF. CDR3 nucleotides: TGTGCCACCACAGGGGTAACTAGCACAGATACGCAGTATTTT. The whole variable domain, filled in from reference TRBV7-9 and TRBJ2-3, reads DTGVSQNPRHKITKRGQNVTFRCDPISEHNRLYWYRQTLGQGPEFLTYFQNEAQLEKSRLLSDRFSAERPKGSFSTLEIQRTEQGDSAMYLCATTGVTSTDTQYFGPGTRLTVL.

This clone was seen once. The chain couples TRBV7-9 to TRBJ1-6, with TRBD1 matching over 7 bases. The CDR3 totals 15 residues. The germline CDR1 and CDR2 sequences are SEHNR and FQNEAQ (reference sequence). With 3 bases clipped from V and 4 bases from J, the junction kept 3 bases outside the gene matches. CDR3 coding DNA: TGTGCCAGCAGCTTTAGACAGGGATATAATTCACCCCTCCACTTT. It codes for CASSFRQGYNSPLHF.

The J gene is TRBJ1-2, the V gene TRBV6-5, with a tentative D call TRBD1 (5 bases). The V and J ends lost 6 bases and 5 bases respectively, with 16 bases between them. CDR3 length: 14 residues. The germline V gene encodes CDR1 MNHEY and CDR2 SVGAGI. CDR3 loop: CASREQGGRYGYTF. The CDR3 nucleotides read TGTGCCAGCAGGGAGCAGGGCGGCCGTTATGGCTACACCTTC.